The sequence of this T cell receptor beta chain was determined in a study of siplizumab effects on memory and regulatory T cells. Study observations and caveats: Naive T cells apparently outstripped memory cells in diversity and seemed major alloresponse contributors.

Some clones are missing from TCRdb's copy, which holds only in-frame ones; the method was immunoSEQ multiplex PCR. The data contain approximately 100,000 clones, around 90% of them singletons. About this clone: Antigen specificity is unknown.

CDR1 MDHEN and CDR2 SYDVKM come from the germline V gene. This CDR3 contains 15 residues. The V end was cut by 6 bases, the J end by 2 bases, with 17 bases between. This TCR came from a human donor in good health. Some clones in this sample may be carry-over from other donors' samples. The V gene is TRBV28, the J gene TRBJ2-7, with D perhaps TRBD2 (5 bases). Sequenced input: CD4+ T cells sorted from blood. Here the CDR3 DNA reads TGTGCCAGCAGCTCAACTTGGACGGGGACCTACGAGCAGTACTTC. Residues: CASSSTWTGTYEQYF.